This T cell receptor (beta chain) was captured by sequencing in a study of lymphopenia after photon versus proton radiotherapy. Concerning this clone: Its target is not known.

Regarding the study as a whole: After the lymphocyte nadir, photon-treated repertoires showed oligoclonal expansion, especially of CD8+ Temra cells.

Using immunoSEQ multiplex PCR, the repertoire was profiled, and TCRdb retains in-frame clones only, with some absent. The table has 15,000 to 20,000 clones, about nine tenths seen once. From germline, CDR1 is SGHDT and CDR2 YYEEEE. Trimming took 1 base from V and 0 from J; bases not matched to a gene: 2. This CDR3 has 16 amino acids. This chain uses TRBV5-6 with TRBJ2-3; 10 bases are shared with TRBD2. Specimen: peripheral blood, collected from a patient treated with proton-based radiotherapy. The TCR was taken from a man between 65 and 80 years old with pancreatic cancer. CDR3 sequence (DNA): TGTGCCAGCAGCTTGCAACTAGCGGGAAGCACAGATACGCAGTATTTT. The encoded protein is CASSLQLAGSTDTQYF.